These 15 T cell receptor beta chains were all obtained from the same sample, sequenced in a study of T cell responses to AZD1222 COVID-19 vaccine. The protocol was immunoSEQ multiplex PCR, while the TCRdb copy is restricted to in-frame clones and leaves out a portion. This sample has over 65,000 clones; almost 90% occur once, and the top ten carry less than 9%. Here the sequenced sample was peripheral blood, taken 28 days after the second AZD1222 dose. The receptors originated from an adult who received the AZD1222 COVID-19 vaccine.

The V and J genes are TRBV5-8 and TRBJ2-1, with 7 bases lining up with TRBD2. The V and J ends lost 0 bases and 4 bases, in that order; junction bases with no gene match: 4. This CDR3 is 15 amino acids long. Germline V gene lookup returns CDR1 SGHTS and CDR2 YDEGEE. The CDR3 here is CASSLEASGYNEQFF. In nucleotides, the CDR3 is TGTGCCAGCAGCTTGGAGGCTAGCGGATACAATGAGCAGTTCTTC.

The chain employs TRBV15 and TRBJ2-7, with no clear D. This CDR3 contains 14 residues. The V end was cut by 5 bases, the J end by 2 bases, with 13 bases between. Germline-derived CDR1 and CDR2 are LNHNV and YYDKDF (reference sequence). CDR3 amino acids: CATSYDSPAYEQYF. CDR3 coding DNA: TGTGCCACCAGCTACGACTCCCCCGCCTACGAGCAGTACTTC.

Only a few counts were recorded for this clone. The J gene is TRBJ1-5, the V gene TRBV27; 10 nucleotides align to TRBD1. Trimming removed 5 bases from V and 2 bases from J; junction bases left unmatched: 6. This CDR3 is 16 amino acids long. Looked up from germline, CDR1 is MNHEY and CDR2 is SMNVEV (reference sequence). The CDR3: CASSDRGHTGNQPQHF. CDR3 nucleotide sequence: TGTGCCAGCAGTGACAGGGGGCACACGGGCAATCAGCCCCAGCATTTT.

This clone came up a few times. The genes are TRBV4-2 and TRBJ2-3; D is unclear. Trimming cost V 5 bases and J 2 bases, with 11 bases left between them. Germline lookup yields CDR1 LGHNA and CDR2 YNFKEQ. This CDR3 has 14 residues. The DNA for the CDR3 is TGTGCCAGCAGCGGCAGTCTAGACACAGATACGCAGTATTTT. Translating gives CASSGSLDTDTQYF.

The rearrangement links TRBV19 to TRBJ2-7; D gene uncertain. V lost 5 bases to trimming and J lost 3 bases, with 11 bases between them. The CDR3 totals 13 residues. In germline, CDR1 is LNHDA, CDR2 SQIVND (reference sequence). The CDR3 DNA follows: TGTGCCAGTAGTGATAGGTTTTACTACGAGCAGTACTTC. Protein sequence: CASSDRFYYEQYF.

Only a few counts were recorded for this clone. The genes are TRBV4-2 and TRBJ2-7; the match to TRBD2 covers 7 bases. Trimming cost V 4 bases and J 5 bases; bases outside gene matches: 11. The CDR3 sequence is 15 residues long. The germline CDR1 and CDR2 sequences are LGHNA and YNFKEQ. CDR3 in DNA: TGTGCCAGCAGCCCGGCGGGGGACGGGCCCCACGAGCAGTACTTC. Protein: CASSPAGDGPHEQYF.

This chain links TRBV5-5 with TRBJ1-5; D is unresolved. CDR3 length equals 16 residues. The germline gives CDR1 SGHKS, CDR2 YYEKEE (reference sequence). V dropped 0 bases and J dropped 3 bases, with 13 bases sitting between them. In nucleotides, the CDR3 is TGTGCCAGCAGCTTGGGGCCGGCTTCCCCCAATCAGCCCCAGCATTTT. Amino acid sequence: CASSLGPASPNQPQHF.

The chain carries TRBV7-9 and TRBJ1-1; D may be TRBD1 (5 bases). The CDR3 extends over 13 amino acids. Trimming shortened V by 2 bases and J by 8 bases, and 12 bases separated the two germline ends. Germline values: CDR1 SEHNR, CDR2 FQNEAQ (reference sequence). The DNA for the CDR3 is TGTGCCAGCAGCTTACTGGGGCAGGCCGAAGCTTTCTTT. It is translated as CASSLLGQAEAFF.

This clone was counted once. The CDR3 coding sequence is TGTGCCAGCTCACCATACGGGAGTGGCAATCAGCCCCAGCATTTT. Its translation is CASSPYGSGNQPQHF. The chain links TRBV18 to TRBJ1-5; D not certain. V was cut by 2 bases and J by 2 bases, with 10 bases left in between. Germline V gives CDR1 KGHSH, CDR2 LQKENI. The CDR3 totals 15 residues.

This chain links TRBV15 with TRBJ2-3; unclear D gene. V gave up 0 bases and J gave up 0 bases, with 4 bases separating them. Germline V gives CDR1 LNHNV, CDR2 YYDKDF (reference sequence). The CDR3 has 14 amino acids. The CDR3 DNA is TGTGCCACCAGCAGAGAACGGAGCACAGATACGCAGTATTTT. Translating gives CATSRERSTDTQYF.

CDR3 sequence (DNA): TGTGCCAGCAGCGTAGCTAGGCCCTCCAATGAGCAGTTCTTC. This translates into CASSVARPSNEQFF. V and J are TRBV9 and TRBJ2-1, with no clear D. Germline CDR1 SGDLS, CDR2 YYNGEE. The CDR3 is 14 amino acids. V lost 0 bases and J 6 bases, leaving 10 bases between the germline ends.

This chain connects TRBV13 to TRBJ1-1; 9 bases are a match to TRBD1. Unmatched junction bases numbered 6, after V lost 5 bases and J lost 8 bases. Germline V lookup: CDR1 PRHDT, CDR2 FYEKMQ (reference sequence). The CDR3 has 13 amino acids. CDR3 in amino acids: CASSPDRGPEAFF. In DNA form, the CDR3 reads TGTGCCAGCAGCCCGGACAGGGGACCCGAAGCTTTCTTT.

The chain employs TRBV30 and TRBJ1-1; D ambiguous. The CDR3 loop spans 13 amino acids. Germline loops: CDR1 GTSNPN, CDR2 SVGIG (reference sequence). V was shortened by 7 bases and J by 3 bases, with 15 bases between the two germline ends. The CDR3 here is CAFQRGRDTEAFF. For the CDR3, the DNA is TGTGCCTTTCAACGAGGGAGGGACACTGAAGCTTTCTTT.

The chain uses TRBV2 and TRBJ2-5; possible D gene TRBD2, 6 bases. Germline V gene data show CDR1 as SNHLY and CDR2 as FYNNEI. There are 13 residues in the CDR3. Trimming left V 7 bases short and J 2 bases short, with 11 bases between. The CDR3 coding sequence is TGTGCCAGCAAGGACGGGAGACAAGAGACCCAGTACTTC. Encoded protein: CASKDGRQETQYF.

The chain combines TRBV7-8 with TRBJ2-2; the D gene is possibly TRBD2 (6 bases). The CDR3 has 15 amino acids. Germline V gene data show CDR1 as SGHVS and CDR2 as FQNEAQ. With 4 bases removed from V and 4 bases from J, the gap between germline ends came to 13 bases. The CDR3 is CASSSTGRSTGELFF. CDR3 nucleotide sequence: TGTGCCAGCAGCTCCACTGGGAGGTCCACCGGGGAGCTGTTTTTT.